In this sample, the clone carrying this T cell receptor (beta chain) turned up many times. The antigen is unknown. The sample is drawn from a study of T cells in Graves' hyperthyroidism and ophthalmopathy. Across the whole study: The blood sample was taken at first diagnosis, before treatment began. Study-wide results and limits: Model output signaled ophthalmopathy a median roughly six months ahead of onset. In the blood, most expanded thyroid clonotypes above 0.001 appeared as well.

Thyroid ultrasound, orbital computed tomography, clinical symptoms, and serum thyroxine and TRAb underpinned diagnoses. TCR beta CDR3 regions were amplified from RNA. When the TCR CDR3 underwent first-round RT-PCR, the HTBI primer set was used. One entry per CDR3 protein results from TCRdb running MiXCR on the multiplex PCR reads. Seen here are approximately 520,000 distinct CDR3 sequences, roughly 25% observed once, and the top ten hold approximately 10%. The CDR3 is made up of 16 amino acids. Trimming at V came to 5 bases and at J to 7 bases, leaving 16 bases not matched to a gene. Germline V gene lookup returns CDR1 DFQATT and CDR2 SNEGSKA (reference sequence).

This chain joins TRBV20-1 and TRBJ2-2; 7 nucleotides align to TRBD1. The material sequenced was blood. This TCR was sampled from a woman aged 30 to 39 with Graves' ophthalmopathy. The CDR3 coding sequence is TGCAGTGCTTTGTCTCCTCGACAGGGTCATAACGGGGAGCTGTTTTTT. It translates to CSALSPRQGHNGELFF.